The 26 T cell receptor beta chains listed next were all sequenced from one sample in a study of cytomegalovirus exposure and HLA in healthy donors. Both 60 Vbeta primers and 13 Jbeta primers went into the PCR. The table came from immunoSEQ multiplex PCR; TCRdb's copy has only in-frame clones and leaves some out. The table lists 50,000 or so clones, 65% to 80% of them singletons. Source material: PBMCs. These receptors were taken from a woman aged 50 to 65 in good health and CMV-seronegative.

The chain uses TRBV5-1 and TRBJ2-2; D is ambiguous. Germline values: CDR1 SGHRS, CDR2 YFSETQ. This CDR3 spans 15 amino acids. Trimming cost V 0 bases and J 3 bases, with 9 bases left between them. CDR3: CASSLGLIDTGELFF. As DNA, the CDR3 is TGCGCCAGCAGCTTGGGATTGATAGACACCGGGGAGCTGTTTTTT.

Concerning this clone: At one boundary the junction diverges from the germline segment, which might be a read error. The chain links TRBV7-7 to TRBJ2-2; 7 bases line up with TRBD2. The CDR3 consists of 16 residues. The germline V gene has CDR1 SSHAT and CDR2 FNYEAQ (reference sequence). In nucleotides, the CDR3 is TGTGCTAGCAGCCCCGTTACTAGCGCGAACACCGGGGAGCTGTTTTTT. Protein sequence: CASSPVTSANTGELFF.

This sequence joins TRBV19 and TRBJ2-1, with 8 nucleotides matching TRBD1. Germline assignment: CDR1 LNHDA and CDR2 SQIVND (reference sequence). With 5 bases clipped from V and 10 bases from J, the junction kept 13 bases outside the gene matches. The CDR3 runs 15 residues. The CDR3 is CASSQDRVSSEEQFF. The CDR3 nucleotides read TGTGCCAGTAGTCAGGACAGGGTTTCGTCGGAAGAGCAGTTCTTC.

A few counts support this clone. V and J are TRBV2 and TRBJ1-5; D possibly corresponds to TRBD1 (5 bases). The CDR3 is made up of 15 amino acids. V lost 6 bases, J lost 2 bases, and 14 bases lay in between. Germline V gene lookup returns CDR1 SNHLY and CDR2 FYNNEI. The chain's CDR3 is CASRGVEMGNQPQHF. In DNA form, the CDR3 reads TGTGCCAGCAGAGGGGTAGAGATGGGCAATCAGCCCCAGCATTTT.

The rearrangement joins TRBV25-1 to TRBJ1-6; no clear D gene. V shed 1 base and J shed 6 bases, with 10 bases lying between them. This CDR3 is built from 15 residues. Germline-derived CDR1 and CDR2 are MGHDK and SYGVNS. CDR3 loop: CASSELGGVNSPLHF. CDR3 coding DNA: TGTGCCAGCAGTGAATTGGGAGGCGTTAATTCACCCCTCCACTTT.

The rearrangement uses TRBV7-3 and TRBJ2-1; D is perhaps TRBD2 (6 bases). The V end was cut by 5 bases, the J end by 8 bases, with 22 bases between. Looked up from germline, CDR1 is SGHTA and CDR2 is FQGTGA. CDR3 length: 16 residues. The CDR3 DNA reads TGTGCCAGCAGCGCTAACCCCGGGAGTTTTATTGATGAGCAGTTCTTC. Its protein is CASSANPGSFIDEQFF.

The chain carries TRBV30 and TRBJ2-1; TRBD2 agrees at 7 bases. CDR1 and CDR2 from the germline V gene are GTSNPN and SVGIG (reference sequence). This CDR3 is built from 14 residues. J gave up 7 bases and V 0 bases, and 6 bases lay outside the gene matches. In nucleotides, the CDR3 is TGTGCCTGGAGTGTTTTTGCGGGAGCTAATGAGCAGTTCTTC. Translation gives CAWSVFAGANEQFF.

The V gene is TRBV7-3, the J gene TRBJ2-2; D unresolved. This CDR3 is built from 13 residues. Germline V gene sequence: CDR1 SGHTA, CDR2 FQGTGA. The V end lost 4 bases, the J end lost 9 bases, and 12 bases lay between the germline ends. CDR3 sequence reads: CASSSSTNRELFF. The DNA of the CDR3 is TGTGCCAGCAGCTCGTCGACAAACAGGGAGCTGTTTTTT.

V is TRBV4-2 and J is TRBJ2-3, with 9 nucleotides matching TRBD2. V lost 1 base, J lost 3 bases, and 8 bases stayed unmatched. The CDR3 sequence is 17 residues long. Per germline, CDR1 LGHNA and CDR2 YNFKEQ. This chain's CDR3 is CASSQASGGGATDTQYF. The CDR3 DNA reads TGTGCCAGCAGCCAAGCTTCGGGCGGGGGGGCGACAGATACGCAGTATTTT.

This chain joins TRBV5-1 and TRBJ2-5, with a possible D match to TRBD2 (7 bases). Germline V gene sequence: CDR1 SGHRS, CDR2 YFSETQ. V was shortened by 4 bases and J by 3 bases, with 13 bases between the two germline ends. The CDR3 spans 14 residues. The CDR3 region is CASSRGGGKETQYF. The CDR3 coding sequence is TGCGCCAGCAGCAGAGGCGGGGGCAAAGAGACCCAGTACTTC.

Comment on this clone: The junction shows a germline mismatch at one end, possibly a read error. The V gene is TRBV5-4, the J gene TRBJ2-1, with TRBD2 identical over 8 bases. CDR1 SGHNT and CDR2 YYREEE come from the germline V gene (reference sequence). The CDR3 sequence is 14 residues long. CDR3 protein: CAISFLSGDNEQFF. The CDR3 coding sequence is TGTGCCATCAGCTTCCTTAGCGGGGACAATGAGCAGTTCTTC.

The chain uses TRBV6-5 and TRBJ2-1, with a possible D match to TRBD2 (5 bases). The CDR3 runs 16 residues. The germline CDR1 and CDR2 sequences are MNHEY and SVGAGI. V dropped 2 bases and J dropped 7 bases, with 18 bases sitting between them. CDR3 DNA sequence: TGTGCCAGCAGTTACGGGGTGGCGGGTCGGCGTAATGAGCAGTTCTTC. It yields the protein CASSYGVAGRRNEQFF.

V is TRBV11-1 and J is TRBJ2-1, with TRBD1 as a possible D gene (6 bases). The V and J ends lost 0 bases and 6 bases respectively, with 6 bases between them. The CDR3 is 13 residues long. Germline V lookup: CDR1 SGHAT, CDR2 FQDESV (reference sequence). The CDR3 DNA is TGTGCCAGCAGCTTAGCAGGGGGCAATGAGCAGTTCTTC. As protein: CASSLAGGNEQFF.

The chain carries TRBV27 and TRBJ2-2; 9 positions match TRBD2. V lost 6 bases and J lost 6; bases outside the gene matches: 11. The CDR3 consists of 16 residues. Germline V CDR1 and CDR2: MNHEY, SMNVEV (reference sequence). CDR3 residues: CASRGGGLALAGELFF. In DNA, the CDR3 is TGTGCCAGCAGAGGGGGGGGACTAGCCCTGGCCGGGGAGCTGTTTTTT.

The genes are TRBV19 and TRBJ1-2, with a weak D call TRBD1 (6 bases). Germline-derived CDR1 and CDR2 are LNHDA and SQIVND (reference sequence). The V and J ends lost 7 bases and 8 bases respectively, with 17 bases between them. The CDR3 runs to 13 residues. The DNA of the CDR3 is TGTGCCAGTAAGACGGGGGGCGGAAGGGGCTACACCTTC. Amino acids: CASKTGGGRGYTF.

The chain has TRBV28 and TRBJ1-1, with D possibly matching TRBD1 (6 bases). V lost 3 bases and J 6 bases, leaving 14 bases between the germline ends. The CDR3 runs 14 residues. Per the germline V gene, CDR1 is MDHEN and CDR2 is SYDVKM. CDR3 nucleotide sequence: TGTGCCAGCAGTTTTACAGGGCTAGTGTCTGAAGCTTTCTTT. Its translation is CASSFTGLVSEAFF.

V and J are TRBV5-1 and TRBJ1-2, with D unclear. CDR3 length: 14 amino acids. Germline-derived CDR1 and CDR2 are SGHRS and YFSETQ. Trimming took 6 bases from V and 7 from J, leaving 19 bases between them. The CDR3: CASNPSSAVGGYTF. The CDR3 nucleotides read TGCGCCAGCAATCCAAGCAGCGCCGTGGGTGGCTACACCTTC.

The gene calls are TRBV21-1 and TRBJ1-1. TRBV21-1 is annotated as a pseudogene. CDR3 length equals 12 residues. CDR3 in amino acids: CASSKLDTEAFF. The DNA of the CDR3 is TGTGCCAGCAGCAAGCTAGACACTGAAGCTTTCTTT.

This clone occurred a few times. The J gene is TRBJ1-5, the V gene TRBV27, with a tentative D call TRBD1 (5 bases). Germline V lookup: CDR1 MNHEY, CDR2 SMNVEV (reference sequence). Trimming removed 10 bases from V and 4 bases from J, with 14 bases in between. This CDR3 has 13 residues. The CDR3 region has the DNA TGTGCCACCGCCCTGGGGACTAATCAGCCCCAGCATTTT. This encodes CATALGTNQPQHF.

V is TRBV4-3 and J is TRBJ1-2; a weak D match, TRBD1 (5 bases). CDR1 is LGHNA, CDR2 YSLEER, per germline. The CDR3 consists of 16 residues. Trimming took off 3 bases at V and 2 bases at J, with 16 bases between the two ends. The CDR3 DNA is TGCGCCAGCAGCCATCGTGGACGGGACTTAAACTATGGCTACACCTTC. The encoded protein is CASSHRGRDLNYGYTF.

This chain uses TRBV4-2 with TRBJ2-1; D is perhaps TRBD2 (5 bases). This CDR3 has 15 amino acids. Germline V CDR1 and CDR2: LGHNA, YNFKEQ. V shed 0 bases and J shed 2 bases, with 8 bases lying between them. The CDR3 DNA reads as TGTGCCAGCAGCCAAGAGATTAGCGCCTACAATGAGCAGTTCTTC. Protein sequence: CASSQEISAYNEQFF.

This clone has only one observation. V and J are TRBV7-8 and TRBJ2-7; D is unclear. The V end was cut by 3 bases, the J end by 3 bases, with 6 bases between. The CDR3 contains 12 residues. Germline-derived CDR1 and CDR2 are SGHVS and FQNEAQ. CDR3 amino acids: CASSFPNYEQYF. Here the CDR3 DNA reads TGTGCCAGCAGCTTCCCCAACTACGAGCAGTACTTC.

The V gene is TRBV4-3, the J gene TRBJ2-7; tentatively, D is TRBD2 (6 bases). The CDR3 runs to 15 residues. Trimming shortened V by 4 bases and J by 0 bases, and 13 bases separated the two germline ends. Germline CDR1 LGHNA, CDR2 YSLEER. The CDR3 loop reads CASSPQEGNSYEQYF. The CDR3 DNA follows: TGCGCCAGCAGCCCTCAGGAGGGAAACTCCTACGAGCAGTACTTC.

CDR3 amino acids: CASSPRPLWGENTEAFF. For the CDR3, the DNA is TGTGCCAGCAGCCCCAGACCCCTATGGGGCGAGAACACTGAAGCTTTCTTT. The chain is built from TRBV9 and TRBJ1-1; maybe TRBD1 (5 bases). The CDR3 sequence is 17 residues long. Between the trimmed V and J ends, which lost 4 bases and 1 base, there was a span of 20 bases. From germline, CDR1 is SGDLS and CDR2 YYNGEE.

CDR3 amino acids: CASSPWTGNEKLFF. The DNA for the CDR3 is TGTGCCAGCAGTCCTTGGACAGGGAATGAAAAACTGTTTTTT. This chain uses TRBV27 with TRBJ1-4; 8 nucleotides agree with TRBD1. The germline V gene encodes CDR1 MNHEY and CDR2 SMNVEV (reference sequence). CDR3 length: 14 residues. The J segment lost 5 bases and the V segment lost 5 bases, leaving 4 bases of the junction unmatched.

V is TRBV25-1 and J is TRBJ2-7, with TRBD1 matching over 7 bases. Germline V gene data show CDR1 as MGHDK and CDR2 as SYGVNS. Unmatched junction bases numbered 4, after V lost 3 bases and J lost 5 bases. This CDR3 is built from 13 residues. As DNA, the CDR3 is TGTGCCAGCAGTGACAGGGGGTTCAACGAGCAGTACTTC. Its protein product is CASSDRGFNEQYF.